One sample yielded the 17 T cell receptor beta chains listed below, sequenced in a study of early T cells in non-severe SARS-CoV-2 infection. TCRdb reprocessed the 5' RACE reads via MiXCR and lists one record per CDR3 protein. Of about 77,000 distinct CDR3 sequences listed, around 17% are singletons. The material sequenced was whole blood. These receptors all stem from an adult who was a healthcare worker with PCR-confirmed SARS-CoV-2 infection or an uninfected control (not recorded which).

This clonotype was seen more than once but under ten times. This rearrangement joins TRBV20-1 to TRBJ1-2; D remains unclear. Per the germline V gene, CDR1 is DFQATT and CDR2 is SNEGSKA (reference sequence). Trimming left V 2 bases short and J 11 bases short, with 9 bases between. The length of the CDR3 is 10 residues. The CDR3 nucleotides are TGCAGTGCTAGACCGCTGGGGTACACCTTC. It specifies CSARPLGYTF.

This clonotype has more than one count but fewer than ten. The J gene is TRBJ2-7, the V gene TRBV27; 10 bases are shared with TRBD2. The germline gives CDR1 MNHEY, CDR2 SMNVEV (reference sequence). J gave up 2 bases and V 5 bases, and 3 bases lay outside the gene matches. The CDR3 consists of 14 residues. This chain's CDR3 is CASSPGLAAYEQYF. The CDR3 DNA sequence: TGTGCCAGCAGTCCCGGACTAGCGGCCTACGAGCAGTACTTC.

This chain uses TRBV19 with TRBJ2-1; D gene unclear. The germline gives CDR1 LNHDA, CDR2 SQIVND (reference sequence). The V end was cut by 3 bases, the J end by 8 bases, with 8 bases between. This CDR3 region has 12 residues. CDR3 sequence reads: CASSIRSDEQFF. CDR3 DNA sequence: TGTGCCAGTAGTATTCGGTCCGATGAGCAGTTCTTC.

The V gene is TRBV30, the J gene TRBJ1-3, with D perhaps matching TRBD1 (5 bases). The CDR3 runs 15 residues. The germline V gene encodes CDR1 GTSNPN and CDR2 SVGIG (reference sequence). V was trimmed by 2 bases and J by 0 bases, leaving 11 bases between them. The CDR3 bases are TGTGCCTGGAGTCCGGGACTGACCTCTGGAAACACCATATATTTT. It specifies CAWSPGLTSGNTIYF.

This clonotype was found once. This chain joins TRBV19 and TRBJ2-3, with 8 bases aligning to TRBD2. The V gene end was trimmed by 1 base and the J gene end by 2 bases; junction bases not matched to a gene: 14. This CDR3 has 19 amino acids. Germline CDR1 reads LNHDA; CDR2 reads SQIVND (reference sequence). CDR3 bases: TGTGCCAGTAGTATAGTAGGAAGAAGCGGGAGAGACCCCACAGATACGCAGTATTTT. This gives the protein CASSIVGRSGRDPTDTQYF.

This clonotype occurred a few times. V usage is TRBV7-3 and J usage is TRBJ2-5; 8 bases match TRBD1. Unmatched junction bases numbered 3, after V lost 1 base and J lost 5 bases. The CDR3 is 14 residues long. Germline CDR1 reads SGHTA; CDR2 reads FQGTGA. CDR3 coding DNA: TGTGCCAGCAGCTTAAGCAGGGGGCACGAGACCCAGTACTTC. The encoded protein is CASSLSRGHETQYF.

The V and J genes are TRBV5-1 and TRBJ2-3; TRBD1 or TRBD2 may be the D gene (5 bases each). V lost 2 bases, J lost 0 bases, and 13 bases lay in between. The germline CDR1 and CDR2 sequences are SGHRS and YFSETQ. This CDR3 is built from 16 residues. The CDR3 is CASSFIRDASTDTQYF. CDR3 DNA sequence: TGCGCCAGCAGCTTCATCAGGGACGCCAGCACAGATACGCAGTATTTT.

The chain joins TRBV7-9 to TRBJ2-7; 12 bases agree with TRBD2. Germline loops: CDR1 SEHNR, CDR2 FQNEAQ (reference sequence). CDR3 length: 16 amino acids. Trimming cost V 5 bases and J 4 bases; bases outside gene matches: 9. DNA of the CDR3: TGTGCCAGCAGCCATTCTAGCGGGAGGGCCTCGTACGAGCAGTACTTC. Amino acid sequence: CASSHSSGRASYEQYF.

This chain links TRBV5-5 with TRBJ2-1; 10 bases agree with TRBD2. Germline V lookup: CDR1 SGHKS, CDR2 YYEKEE (reference sequence). The V segment lost 1 base and the J segment 6 bases; nucleotides outside the gene matches: 7. The CDR3 sequence is 16 residues long. CDR3: CASSLYPAGGPNEQFF. As DNA, the CDR3 is TGTGCCAGCAGCTTGTATCCAGCGGGAGGGCCCAATGAGCAGTTCTTC.

In this sample, this clonotype turned up a few times. The V gene is TRBV11-3, the J gene TRBJ1-1, with TRBD1 matching 9 bases. The ends lost 3 bases at V and 1 base at J; junction bases unmatched: 12. This CDR3 is built from 18 residues. The germline CDR1 and CDR2 sequences are SGHNT and YENEEA. The DNA of the CDR3 is TGTGCCAGCAGCTTGCCCCCTCGGACAGGGGCGGGGAACACTGAAGCTTTCTTT. Residues: CASSLPPRTGAGNTEAFF.

The rearrangement joins TRBV5-1 to TRBJ2-1, with unresolved D. CDR1 and CDR2 from the germline V gene are SGHRS and YFSETQ. This CDR3 is built from 14 residues. The V and J ends lost 2 bases and 7 bases respectively, with 13 bases between them. The CDR3, as DNA: TGCGCCAGCAGCTTTTTAGGATTCGGGAATGAGCAGTTCTTC. This gives the protein CASSFLGFGNEQFF.

The genes are TRBV6-5 and TRBJ1-6; TRBD1 matches 8 bases. The V gene end was trimmed by 0 bases and the J gene end by 10 bases; junction bases not matched to a gene: 8. CDR3 length: 16 amino acids. Germline V CDR1 and CDR2: MNHEY, SVGAGI. The CDR3 protein is CASSYSPDRGGSPLHF. The CDR3 DNA sequence: TGTGCCAGCAGTTACTCGCCTGACAGGGGAGGCTCACCCCTCCACTTT.

The rearrangement joins TRBV7-2 to TRBJ2-3; the D gene could be TRBD1 or TRBD2 (6 bases each). The CDR3 has 15 amino acids. Looked up from germline, CDR1 is SGHTA and CDR2 is FQGNSA. The germline V and J ends were trimmed by 2 bases and 5 bases, with 14 bases remaining between them. The CDR3 loop reads CASSLNFAGQDTQYF. In DNA form, the CDR3 reads TGTGCCAGCAGCTTAAACTTCGCGGGACAAGATACGCAGTATTTT. Based on the CDR3 plus reference TRBV7-2 and TRBJ2-3, the full variable domain is GAGVSQSPSNKVTEKGKDVELRCDPISGHTALYWYRQSLGQGLEFLIYFQGNSAPDKSGLPSDRFSAERTGGSVSTLTIQRTQQEDSAVYLCASSLNFAGQDTQYFGPGTRLTVL.

This clonotype was picked up a small number of times. V usage is TRBV20-1 and J usage is TRBJ2-7; perhaps D is TRBD1 or TRBD2 (5 bases each). V was trimmed by 2 bases and J by 4 bases, leaving 12 bases between them. Germline CDR1 DFQATT, CDR2 SNEGSKA (reference sequence). CDR3 length equals 13 residues. The CDR3 is CSARNRGSYEQYF. The CDR3 region has the DNA TGCAGTGCTAGAAATCGGGGCAGTTACGAGCAGTACTTC.

CDR3 protein: CASSEGTSGIYEQFF. Written as DNA, the CDR3 is TGTGCCAGCAGTGAGGGGACTAGCGGCATCTATGAGCAGTTCTTC. J is TRBJ2-1 and V is TRBV2, with 11 bases lining up with TRBD2. The CDR3 runs to 15 residues. The V segment lost 3 bases and the J segment 8 bases; nucleotides outside the gene matches: 6. CDR1 and CDR2 (germline): SNHLY, FYNNEI. Full variable domain (missing parts from reference TRBV2 and TRBJ2-1): EPEVTQTPSHQVTQMGQEVILRCVPISNHLYFYWYRQILGQKVEFLVSFYNNEISEKSEIFDDQFSVERPDGSNFTLKIRSTKLEDSAMYFCASSEGTSGIYEQFFGPGTRLTVL.

This clonotype was found many times. The chain links TRBV2 to TRBJ2-7; 8 bases map to TRBD1. CDR3 length: 15 residues. Unmatched junction bases numbered 11, after V lost 6 bases and J lost 4 bases. Germline V lookup: CDR1 SNHLY, CDR2 FYNNEI. The CDR3 DNA sequence: TGTGCCAGCAGCATCCCGGACAGGGTAGTGTACGAGCAGTACTTC. This encodes CASSIPDRVVYEQYF.

This clonotype was detected a few times. The rearrangement uses TRBV20-1 and TRBJ1-2; D may be TRBD1 (6 bases). Per germline, CDR1 DFQATT and CDR2 SNEGSKA (reference sequence). V dropped 2 bases and J dropped 4 bases, with 14 bases sitting between them. This CDR3 has 14 amino acids. DNA of the CDR3: TGCAGTGCTAGAATACAGGGATTCAGCTATGGCTACACCTTC. Encoded protein: CSARIQGFSYGYTF.